A single sample is the source of the 11 T cell receptor beta chains below, sequenced in a study of blood T cells in healthy people across ages. Sample-barcoded 5' priming and a J-beta primer mix drove a second PCR of 7 to 11 cycles. TCRdb reprocessed the 5' RACE reads with MiXCR, giving one entry per CDR3 protein. Of about 1 million distinct CDR3 sequences listed, 45% are singletons. The sequenced sample was blood. The receptor set was obtained from a woman aged 60-75 years in good health.

The CDR3 sequence: CATSGSHSNQPQHF. The CDR3 nucleotides are TGTGCCACCAGTGGAAGTCATAGCAATCAGCCCCAGCATTTT. The rearrangement links TRBV24-1 to TRBJ1-5, with unresolved D. Trimming shortened V by 5 bases and J by 0 bases, and 7 bases separated the two germline ends. CDR1 is KGHDR, CDR2 SFDVKD, per germline. CDR3 length: 14 amino acids.

The CDR3 DNA is TGTGCCAGCAGCTTTGGGACTAGTTCGGGGGAGCAGTACTTC. It yields the protein CASSFGTSSGEQYF. The genes are TRBV7-2 and TRBJ2-7, with 8 nucleotides matching TRBD2. After removal of 3 bases from V and 7 bases from J, the junction contained 8 bases not matched to a gene. Germline V CDR1 and CDR2: SGHTA, FQGNSA. CDR3 length: 14 residues.

The chain is built from TRBV20-1 and TRBJ2-3; D might be TRBD1 (7 bases). The CDR3 totals 14 residues. Germline V gene data show CDR1 as DFQATT and CDR2 as SNEGSKA (reference sequence). The CDR3 nucleotides are TGCAGCGCGCCAGGGGGACTCAGGGTGGATACGCAGTATTTT. Its translation: CSAPGGLRVDTQYF.

V gene TRBV15 combines with J gene TRBJ2-3; unclear D gene. Germline CDR1 is LNHNV and CDR2 is YYDKDF (reference sequence). V was shortened by 0 bases and J by 1 base, with 8 bases between the two germline ends. The length of the CDR3 is 15 residues. The CDR3 spells CATSRDQLRTDTQYF. The CDR3 DNA is TGTGCCACCAGCAGAGATCAACTACGCACAGATACGCAGTATTTT.

The V gene is TRBV5-1, the J gene TRBJ2-7; 9 nucleotides align to TRBD2. CDR3 size: 16 residues. From germline, CDR1 is SGHRS and CDR2 YFSETQ. V lost 4 bases and J lost 6; bases outside the gene matches: 14. The CDR3 is CASSTGLAPEPLEQYF. CDR3 bases: TGCGCCAGCAGCACCGGACTAGCGCCAGAGCCCCTCGAGCAGTACTTC.

This clonotype was counted between two and nine times. The chain joins TRBV27 to TRBJ1-2, with 10 bases identical to TRBD1. Germline-derived CDR1 and CDR2 are MNHEY and SMNVEV (reference sequence). Trimming removed 5 bases from V and 6 bases from J; junction bases left unmatched: 9. This CDR3 is 15 amino acids long. CDR3 nucleotide sequence: TGTGCCAGCAGTCGCTTTGGGGACAGGGGTGATGGCTACACCTTC. It translates to CASSRFGDRGDGYTF.

The chain carries TRBV6-6 and TRBJ2-7; 10 bases fit TRBD2. Germline loops: CDR1 MNHNY, CDR2 SVGAGI (reference sequence). Losses at the gene ends were 7 bases for V and 0 bases for J; bases not matched to a gene: 6. This CDR3 is built from 15 residues. This CDR3 is CASKPASGSSYEQYF. The CDR3, as DNA: TGTGCCAGCAAGCCGGCTAGCGGGAGCTCCTACGAGCAGTACTTC.

The chain uses TRBV14 and TRBJ2-3, with D tentatively TRBD2 (5 bases). Germline V gene sequence: CDR1 SGHDN, CDR2 FVKESK. Trimming shortened V by 0 bases and J by 11 bases, and 15 bases separated the two germline ends. CDR3 size: 14 residues. CDR3 amino acids: CASSQDGSSAVQYF. The CDR3 region has the DNA TGTGCCAGCAGCCAAGATGGGAGTAGTGCTGTGCAGTATTTT.

Only a few counts were recorded for this clonotype. The chain is built from TRBV12-3 or TRBV12-4 and TRBJ1-1; D not certain. The CDR3 contains 14 residues. The V end lost 5 bases, the J end lost 2 bases, and 12 bases lay between the germline ends. CDR3 sequence reads: CASSTVWPNTEAFF. For the CDR3, the DNA is TGTGCCAGCAGTACCGTCTGGCCCAACACTGAAGCTTTCTTT.

Details on this clonotype: Germline and junction disagree at one end, which may indicate a read error. This sequence joins TRBV12-3 or TRBV12-4 and TRBJ2-5; TRBD1 matches 7 bases. This CDR3 spans 13 amino acids. CDR3 sequence (DNA): TGTGTCAGCAGTTGGGACAGAAGGGAGACCCAGTACTTC. Translated, it gives CVSSWDRRETQYF.

J is TRBJ2-1 and V is TRBV28, with 9 bases identical to TRBD1. Germline assignment: CDR1 MDHEN and CDR2 SYDVKM. Germline trimming cut 6 bases from V and 4 bases from J; bases unmatched to any gene: 13. The CDR3 runs 17 residues. CDR3 coding DNA: TGTGCCAGCAGCTTAGGGCCCACCGGGACAGGGTACAATGAGCAGTTCTTC. Translating it yields CASSLGPTGTGYNEQFF. The entire variable domain, with the rest obtained from reference TRBV28 and TRBJ2-1, is as follows: DVKVTQSSRYLVKRTGEKVFLECVQDMDHENMFWYRQDPGLGLRLIYFSYDVKMKEKGDIPEGYSVSREKKERFSLILESASTNQTSMYLCASSLGPTGTGYNEQFFGPGTRLTVL.